What follows are 15 T cell receptor beta chains derived from one specimen sequenced in a study of T cells in Graves' hyperthyroidism and ophthalmopathy. Amplification of TCR beta CDR3 regions was performed using RNA transcripts as template. Researchers ran a first-round RT-PCR on the TCR CDR3 using the HTBI primer set. TCRdb processed the multiplex PCR reads anew with MiXCR; each CDR3 protein has one entry. Of 300,000 to 400,000 distinct CDR3 sequences in the sample, 18% are singletons; the top ten hold around two fifths. Sequencing was performed on blood. Receptors were obtained from a man in his late teens or twenties with Graves' ophthalmopathy.

This clonotype was counted at least ten times. This chain uses TRBV20-1 with TRBJ2-1, with TRBD2 matching 9 bases. Trimming took 4 bases from V and 4 from J; bases not matched to a gene: 11. The CDR3 contains 16 residues. The germline gives CDR1 DFQATT, CDR2 SNEGSKA (reference sequence). The CDR3 loop is CSATLARLAAYNEQFF. Here the CDR3 DNA reads TGCAGTGCTACACTAGCTAGACTAGCGGCTTACAATGAGCAGTTCTTC.

This clonotype came up a few times. The chain uses TRBV19 and TRBJ2-2; D may be TRBD1 (5 bases). Looked up from germline, CDR1 is LNHDA and CDR2 is SQIVND (reference sequence). The germline V and J ends were trimmed by 3 bases and 5 bases, with 13 bases remaining between them. The CDR3 runs 15 residues. The CDR3, as DNA: TGTGCCAGTAGTATGGGGCCCGAAGGGACCGGGGAGCTGTTTTTT. Protein sequence: CASSMGPEGTGELFF.

This clonotype was counted a single time. The chain is built from TRBV19 and TRBJ1-6, with D maybe TRBD1 (6 bases). The germline gives CDR1 LNHDA, CDR2 SQIVND (reference sequence). The CDR3 covers 19 residues. V shed 4 bases and J shed 9 bases, with 28 bases lying between them. CDR3 residues: CASSTSHFGVGGGGSPLHF. The CDR3 nucleotides read TGTGCCAGTAGTACGTCCCATTTCGGCGTGGGGGGCGGAGGTTCACCCCTCCACTTT.

Many counts were recorded for this clonotype. The V gene is TRBV6-1, the J gene TRBJ2-5; the D gene is possibly TRBD1 (6 bases). This CDR3 spans 15 amino acids. Germline V CDR1 and CDR2: MNHNS, SASEGT. Trimming shortened V by 6 bases and J by 2 bases, and 16 bases separated the two germline ends. Here the CDR3 DNA reads TGTGCCAGCAGCCCCACTACAGGGATTCAAGAGACCCAGTACTTC. Translating gives CASSPTTGIQETQYF.

V usage is TRBV28 and J usage is TRBJ1-2, with 10 bases aligning to TRBD1. The V and J ends lost 6 bases and 8 bases, in that order; junction bases with no gene match: 9. CDR1 and CDR2 from the germline V gene are MDHEN and SYDVKM. This CDR3 is 14 amino acids long. CDR3 loop: CASRPPGQGRGYTF. CDR3 nucleotides: TGTGCCAGCAGACCCCCGGGACAGGGGAGAGGCTACACCTTC.

This clonotype has a handful of counts. The chain uses TRBV6-1 and TRBJ2-7, with 11 bases that match TRBD1. The V segment lost 8 bases and the J segment 2 bases; nucleotides outside the gene matches: 5. This CDR3 is 14 amino acids long. Germline V gene sequence: CDR1 MNHNS, CDR2 SASEGT. The CDR3 coding sequence is TGTGCCAGCGGGCGGGACAGGGGGGCCTACGAGCAGTACTTC. Protein product: CASGRDRGAYEQYF.

This clonotype was seen a handful of times. The J gene is TRBJ2-1, the V gene TRBV5-1, with 8 bases matching TRBD1. CDR1 is SGHRS and CDR2 is YFSETQ in the germline V gene. This CDR3 spans 14 amino acids. With 6 bases clipped from V and 6 bases from J, the junction kept 8 bases outside the gene matches. The CDR3 loop reads CASTQGAPGNEQFF. The CDR3 DNA follows: TGCGCCAGCACTCAGGGGGCGCCGGGCAATGAGCAGTTCTTC.

This clonotype has ten or more counts. The chain uses TRBV2 and TRBJ1-2; D is uncertain. Germline V gives CDR1 SNHLY, CDR2 FYNNEI. This CDR3 has 11 amino acids. Trimming cost V 7 bases and J 6 bases, with 9 bases left between them. CDR3 amino acids: CASTRLDGYTF. CDR3 in DNA: TGTGCCAGCACCCGATTAGATGGCTACACCTTC.

This clonotype was counted many times. The V call is TRBV5-1, the J call TRBJ2-7, with D perhaps being TRBD1 or TRBD2 (5 bases each). Germline CDR1 SGHRS, CDR2 YFSETQ. The CDR3 contains 14 residues. V was trimmed by 4 bases and J by 0 bases, leaving 11 bases between them. CDR3 region: CASSGAGSSYEQYF. The CDR3 DNA follows: TGCGCCAGCAGCGGGGCAGGGAGCTCCTACGAGCAGTACTTC.

The V gene is TRBV7-2, the J gene TRBJ1-6, with TRBD1 matching over 8 bases. This CDR3 comprises 14 residues. V trimming: 5 bases; J trimming: 9 bases; junction bases outside the gene matches: 6. CDR1 and CDR2 (germline): SGHTA, FQGNSA. CDR3 in DNA: TGTGCCAGCAGCCCACGGACAGGGCCTTCACCCCTCCACTTT. Its translation is CASSPRTGPSPLHF.

In its sample, this clonotype was seen many times. This chain links TRBV11-1 with TRBJ2-1; TRBD1 matches at 10 bases. Looked up from germline, CDR1 is SGHAT and CDR2 is FQDESV (reference sequence). The CDR3 has 15 amino acids. The V segment lost 5 bases and the J segment 5 bases; nucleotides outside the gene matches: 6. CDR3 region: CASSGRTGGNNEQFF. The CDR3 coding sequence is TGTGCCAGCAGCGGACGGACAGGGGGAAACAATGAGCAGTTCTTC. Together with reference TRBV11-1 and TRBJ2-1, the CDR3 gives the full variable domain: EAEVAQSPRYKITEKSQAVAFWCDPISGHATLYWYRQILGQGPELLVQFQDESVVDDSQLPKDRFSAERLKGVDSTLKIQPAELGDSAMYLCASSGRTGGNNEQFFGPGTRLTVL.

This clonotype was picked up a small number of times. The chain carries TRBV20-1 and TRBJ2-1; 8 positions match TRBD1. This CDR3 has 14 amino acids. After removal of 5 bases from V and 4 bases from J, the junction contained 7 bases not matched to a gene. Germline lookup yields CDR1 DFQATT and CDR2 SNEGSKA (reference sequence). CDR3 amino acids: CSAPDRATYNEQFF. CDR3 DNA: TGCAGTGCTCCGGACAGGGCTACTTACAATGAGCAGTTCTTC.

This clonotype was detected many times. The chain recombines TRBV3-1 with TRBJ1-6; possible D gene TRBD1, 6 bases. Germline V gene sequence: CDR1 LGHDT, CDR2 YNNKEL (reference sequence). V was shortened by 4 bases and J by 8 bases, with 9 bases between the two germline ends. The CDR3 is made up of 13 amino acids. The CDR3 here is CASSRQVDSPLHF. CDR3 sequence (DNA): TGTGCCAGCAGCCGACAGGTTGATTCACCCCTCCACTTT.

This rearrangement joins TRBV4-1 to TRBJ2-1; a weak D match, TRBD1 (5 bases). CDR1 and CDR2 from the germline V gene are MGHRA and YSYEKL. The CDR3 spans 14 residues. V gave up 1 base and J gave up 9 bases, with 13 bases separating them. The CDR3 nucleotides read TGCGCCAGCAGCCAAGCTGTCAGGGATCGTGAGCAGTTCTTC. Translated: CASSQAVRDREQFF.

This clonotype was picked up a small number of times. The CDR3 nucleotides are TGTGCCAGCAGTTACTCGATTCTGGAGACAGGCCAAGAGACCCAGTACTTC. Translating it yields CASSYSILETGQETQYF. The J gene is TRBJ2-5, the V gene TRBV6-2 or TRBV6-3; tentative D call: TRBD1 (6 bases). CDR1 MNHEY and CDR2 SVGEGT come from the germline V gene. CDR3 length: 17 residues. Trimming took 0 bases from V and 1 from J, leaving 15 bases between them.